This T cell receptor beta chain originates from a study of graft-versus-host responses after intestinal transplantation (dated by TCRdb to the early 2020s). Some background on the complete study: The transplants that recipients received were multivisceral, liver-intestinal, or isolated intestinal. Alloreactive clones were identified by sequencing pre-transplant mixed lymphocyte reaction products and comparing these products with unstimulated pre-transplant donor and recipient T cells. Graft-versus-host and host-versus-graft alloreactive T cell clones were tracked in the graft, circulation and bone marrow after intestinal transplantation using bulk TCR-beta CDR3 sequencing. All recipients received anti-thymocyte globulin induction followed by maintenance tacrolimus and steroids for three to four years. Samples from a few later patients were sequenced in-house on an Illumina MiSeq with MiXCR processing rather than by the commercial service. Donor T cell macrochimerism was defined as a peak of at least 4% donor T cells among recipient peripheral blood mononuclear cells. A cohort of about two dozen intestinal transplant recipients, including one retransplant, was enrolled, and 3 patients lacking pretransplant specimens were excluded. On the study overall, not on this receptor specifically: Conclusions were limited by the relatively low number and heterogeneity of intestinal transplant patients. In patients with donor T cell macrochimerism, the allografts had high GvH to HvG T cell clonal ratios. GvH clones turned up in recipient bone marrow, with some appearing earlier in ileal mucosa or blood, a pattern consistent with an intestinal mucosal origin. Peak levels of circulating GvH clones were associated with declines in HvG clones early after transplant.

To note about this clone: Its antigen target is currently unknown. The sample holds no much larger clone one base away, and base qualities are not on file.

What the time point label conveys for this sample: cells obtained before transplantation from donor or recipient. CD3+CD4+ and CD3+CD8+ populations were FACS-sorted from unstimulated pre-transplant donor and recipient cells taken from spleen or lymph nodes. The library was made by the immunoSEQ multiplex PCR assay. For most patients, genomic DNA was isolated with the Qiagen DNeasy Blood and Tissue Kit and shipped frozen to Adaptive Biotechnologies for TCR sequencing. For most patients, high-throughput TCR-beta CDR3 sequencing of genomic DNA was performed by Adaptive Biotechnologies. The paper's processing steps were these. TCR sequencing data were retrieved from Adaptive's ImmunoSEQ software for 15 to 20 patients, whereas three other patients were processed with MiXCR and VDJtools. To correct CD4 versus CD8 sorting errors, any sequence found in both subsets at a frequency ratio below 5:1 was removed. CDR3 nucleotide sequences shared between donor and recipient were removed because their origin could not be assigned. At least 2-fold expansion over unstimulated cells and a minimum CFSE-low frequency of 0.002% (template counts) or 0.001% (read counts) were required for clones to be classified as alloreactive. Clones detected in sequenced pre-transplant spleen, lymph node, or MLR CFSE-low populations of the donor or recipient were defined as mappable. The cumulative frequency of alloreactive clones was calculated as a percentage of all sequences, weighted by copy number. TCRdb limited this immuneACCESS table to in-frame rearrangements with V and J called. A share of clones is missing; checked studies link under half to unresolved V genes, and the rest is unexplained. Clone size and V and J calls were adopted from that table, with D and trimming inferred from the DNA. The sample records about 96,000 clones, about 94% of which are singletons. The ten top clones hold 0.17% of the sample.

The receptor was derived from a human donor who received an intestinal transplant. Sequenced material: unstimulated CD4+ T cells sorted from spleen or lymph node cells, taken before intestinal transplant.

This receptor has the CDR3 CAWQEERGPGTGELFF. The DNA is TGTGCCTGGCAGGAGGAGCGGGGGCCGGGCACCGGGGAGCTGTTTTTT. Recombination joined TRBV30 with TRBJ2-2; TRBD2 matches 8 bases in the middle. V is trimmed back by 5 bases and J by 4 bases, and the junction contains 12 bases that no gene match accounts for. The CDR3 goes from the cysteine to the phenylalanine over 16 residues. The read is trimmed to its CDR3 DNA, 48 bases read in frame from base 1. CDR1 and CDR2, per the germline V gene (reference sequence), are GTSNPN and SVGIG.